A selection of T cell receptor beta chains follows, all from one sample in a study of neurological immune-mediated disorders. A single record per CDR3 protein comes from TCRdb applying MiXCR to the 5' RACE reads. The table records about 59,000 distinct CDR3 sequences, about 24% of them present only once. Sequencing input: PBMCs. These receptor sequences come from a man between 60 and 75 years old with HTLV-1-associated myelopathy (HAM/TSP). The CDR3 runs from the conserved cysteine through the conserved F or W. Each record gives: D gene, V gene, J gene, CDR3 protein. A D gene is named only where the DNA matches it firmly.

-	TRBV4-1	TRBJ2-3	CASSQDKGGTDTQYF
-	TRBV10-3	TRBJ2-7	CAISDRQTYEQYF
TRBD1	TRBV7-2	TRBJ2-7	CASSPTGSSYEQYF
TRBD1	TRBV5-1	TRBJ1-2	CASSFPTGGLKNYGYTF
-	TRBV28	TRBJ1-5	CASSFGGKGGNQPQHF
-	TRBV11-2	TRBJ1-2	CASSLQGALVYTF
TRBD1	TRBV19	TRBJ1-1	CATDRGPGGAEAFF
-	TRBV5-1	TRBJ1-6	CASSLTDNSPLHF
-	TRBV3-1	TRBJ2-5	CASSLSLATQYF
TRBD2	TRBV10-3	TRBJ2-1	CAISESVAGAEQFF
TRBD1	TRBV20-1	TRBJ2-2	CSAPKAGQGASNTGELFF
-	TRBV2	TRBJ2-5	CASTGASRRETQYF
-	TRBV5-1	TRBJ2-2	CASSLAVSTGELFF
TRBD1	TRBV18	TRBJ1-5	CASSPSKGAVQPQHF
-	TRBV5-1	TRBJ1-2	CASSLEVGARGYTF
TRBD1	TRBV29-1	TRBJ2-5	CSVDRDSQQETQYF
-	TRBV10-2	TRBJ2-7	CASEGARGYEQYF
TRBD2	TRBV20-1	TRBJ2-2	CSARASGNTGELFF
-	TRBV5-1	TRBJ2-5	CASSPGGFRRGETQYF
-	TRBV5-6	TRBJ1-2	CASSLGPGGYTF
TRBD2	TRBV7-2	TRBJ2-7	CASSLDRSSGSLYEQYF
-	TRBV20-1	TRBJ2-1	CSARFAGTLPLNEQFF
-	TRBV20-1	TRBJ2-7	CSARDDGYSYEQYF
TRBD2	TRBV6-2/TRBV6-3	TRBJ2-1	CASIPLAGGYNEQFF
-	TRBV6-5	TRBJ2-7	CASSYGSGYDSYEQYF
TRBD1	TRBV29-1	TRBJ2-7	CSVGQGVYEQYF
TRBD2	TRBV29-1	TRBJ2-7	CSVEETSGRGEQYF
-	TRBV15	TRBJ2-5	CATSRDQETQYF
-	TRBV20-1	TRBJ2-2	CSAREYYGGGELFF
-	TRBV5-5	TRBJ2-1	CASGLLTGDYNEQFF
-	TRBV3-1	TRBJ2-4	CASSQVVGEIQYF
TRBD2	TRBV6-5	TRBJ2-3	CASSGTSGSLSTDTQYF
-	TRBV20-1	TRBJ2-3	CSATPRGAPITDTQYF
-	TRBV5-1	TRBJ2-3	CASSLERGTDTQYF
TRBD1	TRBV6-5	TRBJ2-2	CASSGQGWAGELFF
TRBD2	TRBV7-2	TRBJ2-7	CASSTSASYEQYF
TRBD2	TRBV20-1	TRBJ2-5	CSASLAGGMETQYF
-	TRBV11-2	TRBJ1-3	CASSLGRVDFRRSGNTIYF
TRBD2	TRBV28	TRBJ2-1	CASSSLGTINNEQFF
-	TRBV7-6	TRBJ2-4	CASSLGTQDIQYF
TRBD2	TRBV7-2	TRBJ2-7	CASSSQSGMGNEQYF
-	TRBV18	TRBJ2-7	CASSPERNEQYF
TRBD2	TRBV5-1	TRBJ2-1	CASSLERGPGGLDEQFF
TRBD2	TRBV7-8	TRBJ2-1	CASSQGLAGGEQFF
-	TRBV5-5	TRBJ2-2	CASSTSAYRELFF
-	TRBV20-1	TRBJ2-1	CSARSDPTFLNEQFF
-	TRBV20-1	TRBJ1-2	CSATGSGAGGYTF
TRBD2	TRBV29-1	TRBJ2-7	CSVTSGRRREQYF
-	TRBV7-2	TRBJ1-5	CASSLSVNQPQHF
-	TRBV20-1	TRBJ2-5	CSASGRFLYQETQYF